The 27 T cell receptor beta chains below were found in one sample sequenced in a study of technical replicates of blood from several donors. Profiled with immunoSEQ multiplex PCR; TCRdb holds only in-frame clones, not every one. In the table there are 85,000 to 90,000 clones, 85% to 95% of which are singletons. Sample: T cells isolated from PBMCs. These TCRs come from a human donor in good health.

V gene TRBV7-9 combines with J gene TRBJ1-1, with D perhaps TRBD1 (5 bases). The CDR3 totals 15 residues. V was trimmed by 3 bases and J by 4 bases, leaving 15 bases between them. CDR1 is SEHNR, CDR2 FQNEAQ, per germline (reference sequence). CDR3 in amino acids: CASSLGGPGVTEAFF. The CDR3 bases are TGTGCCAGCAGCTTGGGGGGACCGGGAGTCACTGAAGCTTTCTTT.

The chain joins TRBV5-6 to TRBJ2-3; 7 bases agree with TRBD2. Losses at the gene ends were 2 bases for V and 1 base for J; bases not matched to a gene: 7. This CDR3 is 16 amino acids long. Looked up from germline, CDR1 is SGHDT and CDR2 is YYEEEE. CDR3 loop: CASSFGIREGTDTQYF. The CDR3 DNA reads as TGTGCCAGCAGCTTTGGAATTCGGGAGGGCACAGATACGCAGTATTTT.

The chain uses TRBV5-5 and TRBJ1-4; D not certain. The germline V gene has CDR1 SGHKS and CDR2 YYEKEE (reference sequence). V dropped 4 bases and J dropped 7 bases, with 20 bases sitting between them. The length of the CDR3 is 16 residues. DNA for the CDR3: TGTGCCAGCAGCCCGTTCGCCGGGTTAACGGGTGAAAAACTGTTTTTT. Amino acids: CASSPFAGLTGEKLFF.

The chain joins TRBV29-1 to TRBJ2-3, with unresolved D. With 3 bases removed from V and 0 bases from J, the gap between germline ends came to 10 bases. Per germline, CDR1 SQVTM and CDR2 ANQGSEA. This CDR3 region has 14 residues. The CDR3 DNA follows: TGCAGCGTTGATGGCCCGATTAGCACAGATACGCAGTATTTT. Encoded protein: CSVDGPISTDTQYF.

The chain employs TRBV5-1 and TRBJ2-4, with D possibly matching TRBD2 (5 bases). The V end lost 2 bases, the J end lost 0 bases, and 9 bases lay between the germline ends. Germline values: CDR1 SGHRS, CDR2 YFSETQ. This CDR3 has 15 residues. CDR3 in amino acids: CASSLADLAKNIQYF. The CDR3 coding sequence is TGCGCCAGCAGCTTAGCGGATCTAGCCAAAAACATTCAGTACTTC. The whole variable domain, filled in from reference TRBV5-1 and TRBJ2-4, reads KAGVTQTPRYLIKTRGQQVTLSCSPISGHRSVSWYQQTPGQGLQFLFEYFSETQRNKGNFPGRFSGRQFSNSRSEMNVSTLELGDSALYLCASSLADLAKNIQYFGAGTRLSVL.

V is TRBV27 and J is TRBJ2-7; the D is unclear. Germline CDR1 is MNHEY and CDR2 is SMNVEV (reference sequence). Trimming removed 1 base from V and 5 bases from J, with 9 bases in between. The CDR3 extends over 13 amino acids. The CDR3 is CASSLFVSDEQYF. The CDR3 DNA reads TGTGCCAGCAGTTTATTTGTCAGCGACGAGCAGTACTTC.

This chain links TRBV4-1 with TRBJ1-1, with TRBD1 identical over 8 bases. In germline, CDR1 is MGHRA, CDR2 YSYEKL. The trim removed 4 bases at V and 11 bases at J, leaving 3 bases unmatched. The CDR3 covers 11 residues. CDR3 sequence reads: CASSRQGMAFF. The CDR3 DNA sequence: TGCGCCAGCAGCCGACAGGGGATGGCTTTCTTT.

The V gene is TRBV28, the J gene TRBJ2-7, with 11 bases matching TRBD2. CDR1 and CDR2 from the germline V gene are MDHEN and SYDVKM. The CDR3 consists of 14 residues. V was clipped by 5 bases and J by 3 bases; unmatched bases: 3. The chain's CDR3 is CASSRGTSGYEQYF. The CDR3 DNA reads as TGTGCCAGCAGTCGAGGGACTAGCGGCTACGAGCAGTACTTC.

J is TRBJ1-1 and V is TRBV5-4, with TRBD1 matching over 8 bases. The germline V gene encodes CDR1 SGHNT and CDR2 YYREEE (reference sequence). The CDR3 length is 17 residues. V shed 4 bases, J shed 5 bases, and the junction held 16 bases outside the gene matches. The CDR3 coding sequence is TGTGCCAGCAGCCCCCGTGGGACAGGAACTTTGGAGACTGAAGCTTTCTTT. Amino acids: CASSPRGTGTLETEAFF.

V usage is TRBV4-2 and J usage is TRBJ2-5, with 8 nucleotides matching TRBD2. After removal of 1 base from V and 2 bases from J, the junction contained 0 bases not matched to a gene. The germline V gene encodes CDR1 LGHNA and CDR2 YNFKEQ. This CDR3 is built from 14 residues. The chain's CDR3 is CASSQAGGQETQYF. CDR3 nucleotides: TGTGCCAGCAGCCAAGCGGGGGGGCAAGAGACCCAGTACTTC.

V gene TRBV5-5 combines with J gene TRBJ1-1; the D gene is possibly TRBD1 (5 bases). This CDR3 spans 15 amino acids. V lost 2 bases and J lost 3, with 14 bases in between. Germline V gives CDR1 SGHKS, CDR2 YYEKEE (reference sequence). The CDR3 spells CASSFGPGWDTEAFF. CDR3 coding DNA: TGTGCCAGCAGCTTTGGCCCAGGGTGGGACACTGAAGCTTTCTTT.

The V and J genes are TRBV28 and TRBJ1-4; TRBD1 agrees at 8 bases. V shed 1 base and J 12 bases; nucleotides not matched to a gene: 16. The CDR3 is made up of 17 amino acids. Germline V gene data show CDR1 as MDHEN and CDR2 as SYDVKM. CDR3: CASSLLDGGTGAGELFF. CDR3 DNA sequence: TGTGCCAGCAGTTTATTGGACGGGGGGACAGGAGCCGGGGAACTGTTTTTT.

V usage is TRBV7-2 and J usage is TRBJ1-2; 7 bases fit TRBD1. V dropped 5 bases and J dropped 5; count of bases not matched to a gene: 14. Germline CDR1 SGHTA, CDR2 FQGNSA. The CDR3 length is 16 residues. The DNA for the CDR3 is TGTGCCAGCAGCCCCCGGGGAGGACAGGTATTTTATGGCTACACCTTC. Protein product: CASSPRGGQVFYGYTF.

This CDR3 is CASSSSAGPYNEQFF. The CDR3 DNA reads TGTGCCAGCAGCTCGTCAGCGGGACCATACAATGAGCAGTTCTTC. The genes are TRBV5-4 and TRBJ2-1; 7 bases agree with TRBD2. Trimming cost V 3 bases and J 4 bases; bases outside gene matches: 7. The CDR3 covers 15 residues. The germline V gene has CDR1 SGHNT and CDR2 YYREEE (reference sequence).

V and J are TRBV30 and TRBJ1-6; the D gene is possibly TRBD1 (5 bases). V was clipped by 5 bases and J by 8 bases, with 13 bases between them. The CDR3 extends over 13 amino acids. Germline V gene lookup returns CDR1 GTSNPN and CDR2 SVGIG (reference sequence). The CDR3 coding sequence is TGTGCCTGGCGAATCGGGGGGGATTCACCCCTCCACTTT. It translates to CAWRIGGDSPLHF.

The chain recombines TRBV5-1 with TRBJ2-3; the match to TRBD1 covers 9 bases. V shed 4 bases and J 4 bases; nucleotides not matched to a gene: 7. This CDR3 is built from 15 residues. Germline V gene data show CDR1 as SGHRS and CDR2 as YFSETQ. The CDR3 DNA is TGCGCCAGCAGCCCTACAGGGGGCTGGGCAGATACGCAGTATTTT. Encoded protein: CASSPTGGWADTQYF.

The genes are TRBV7-6 and TRBJ1-1, with 8 bases matching TRBD1. After removal of 0 bases from V and 1 base from J, the junction contained 10 bases not matched to a gene. This CDR3 region has 18 residues. Germline V CDR1 and CDR2: SGHVS, FNYEAQ. The CDR3, as DNA: TGTGCCAGCAGCTTAGCGCTTCGTAAGGGGACAGGGAACACTGAAGCTTTCTTT. It encodes CASSLALRKGTGNTEAFF. Looking up the rest from reference TRBV7-6 and TRBJ1-1 gives the full variable domain: GAGVSQSPRYKVTKRGQDVALRCDPISGHVSLYWYRQALGQGPEFLTYFNYEAQQDKSGLPNDRFSAERPEGSISTLTIQRTEQRDSAMYRCASSLALRKGTGNTEAFFGQGTRLTVV.

The rearrangement links TRBV18 to TRBJ1-2; weak D call: TRBD1 (5 bases). The length of the CDR3 is 14 residues. V was pared by 0 bases and J by 1 base, with 6 bases between. Germline CDR1 and CDR2: KGHSH and LQKENI. CDR3 in amino acids: CASSPPQGNYGYTF. The CDR3 region has the DNA TGTGCCAGCTCACCACCGCAGGGTAACTATGGCTACACCTTC.

The rearrangement links TRBV7-9 to TRBJ2-5, with a possible D match to TRBD2 (5 bases). The germline CDR1 and CDR2 sequences are SEHNR and FQNEAQ (reference sequence). The V end lost 5 bases, the J end lost 5 bases, and 9 bases lay between the germline ends. This CDR3 contains 12 residues. For the CDR3, the DNA is TGTGCCAGCAGCCTCCGAGGGGAGACCCAGTACTTC. This gives the protein CASSLRGETQYF.

The gene calls are TRBV4-1 and TRBJ2-3, with D perhaps matching TRBD2 (6 bases). Germline V gives CDR1 MGHRA, CDR2 YSYEKL. CDR3 size: 14 residues. Trimming removed 6 bases from V and 0 bases from J, with 10 bases in between. CDR3 bases: TGCGCCAGCAGTCCGGGAGATAGCACAGATACGCAGTATTTT. Translated: CASSPGDSTDTQYF.

V gene TRBV5-6 combines with J gene TRBJ2-5; 9 positions agree with TRBD1. V lost 4 bases, J lost 4 bases, and 8 bases stayed unmatched. Germline lookup yields CDR1 SGHDT and CDR2 YYEEEE. The CDR3 covers 15 residues. The CDR3 spells CASSRYRGQGETQYF. The CDR3 DNA reads TGTGCCAGCAGCAGGTACAGGGGGCAGGGAGAGACCCAGTACTTC.

The chain uses TRBV11-2 and TRBJ1-1; D not resolved. Trimming removed 4 bases from V and 7 bases from J, with 7 bases in between. Per the germline V gene, CDR1 is SGHAT and CDR2 is FQNNGV. The CDR3 spans 11 residues. The CDR3 loop reads CASSSGVEAFF. In nucleotides, the CDR3 is TGTGCCAGCAGCTCTGGAGTTGAAGCTTTCTTT.

This chain connects TRBV19 to TRBJ1-6; the match to TRBD1 covers 7 bases. Germline V gene data show CDR1 as LNHDA and CDR2 as SQIVND (reference sequence). V lost 8 bases, J lost 8 bases, and 6 bases stayed unmatched. CDR3 size: 13 residues. The CDR3 loop is CASSYRGDSPLHF. The CDR3 region has the DNA TGTGCCAGTTCTTACAGGGGTGATTCACCCCTCCACTTT.

The chain links TRBV5-1 to TRBJ2-3; unclear D gene. With 2 bases removed from V and 3 bases from J, the gap between germline ends came to 13 bases. The CDR3 is 15 residues long. From germline, CDR1 is SGHRS and CDR2 YFSETQ. As DNA, the CDR3 is TGCGCCAGCAGCTTAGGCATTCGAGGTACAGATACGCAGTATTTT. This gives the protein CASSLGIRGTDTQYF.

The rearrangement links TRBV28 to TRBJ1-2, with TRBD1 matching over 8 bases. Per the germline V gene, CDR1 is MDHEN and CDR2 is SYDVKM. This CDR3 is 15 amino acids long. The J segment lost 5 bases and the V segment lost 6 bases, leaving 11 bases of the junction unmatched. CDR3 coding DNA: TGTGCCAGCAGGGCATACCAGGGGGCAGGATATGGCTACACCTTC. Protein sequence: CASRAYQGAGYGYTF.

This chain uses TRBV11-3 with TRBJ1-4, with 10 bases aligning to TRBD1. Unmatched junction bases numbered 13, after V lost 5 bases and J lost 4 bases. Germline V gene data show CDR1 as SGHNT and CDR2 as YENEEA. The CDR3 spans 18 residues. For the CDR3, the DNA is TGTGCCAGCAGCCTTGGAGACAGGGGGCGCGTGGGTAATGAAAAACTGTTTTTT. Residues: CASSLGDRGRVGNEKLFF.

The genes are TRBV19 and TRBJ2-1; D is possibly TRBD2 (6 bases). CDR1 and CDR2 (germline): LNHDA, SQIVND (reference sequence). The CDR3 covers 17 residues. Trimming took 4 bases from V and 0 from J, leaving 16 bases between them. The CDR3, as DNA: TGTGCCAGTAGTACTAGTTGGGGGGAGAGCTCCTACAATGAGCAGTTCTTC. Its translation is CASSTSWGESSYNEQFF.